This T cell receptor (beta chain) was sequenced in a study of graft-versus-host responses after intestinal transplantation. Background on the study: Every recipient underwent anti-thymocyte globulin induction, then tacrolimus and steroids for two to three years.

Trimming took 5 bases from V and 3 from J; bases not matched to a gene: 7. This CDR3 is built from 15 residues. Germline V gene lookup returns CDR1 SNHLY and CDR2 FYNNEI. Profiling relied on immunoSEQ multiplex PCR, and the TCRdb table lists in-frame clones only, not all of them. This sample carries under 20,000 clones, more than 75% of them seen once, and the ten largest clones take 9.4%. The TCR originated in a human patient who received an intestinal transplant, so some T cells may come from the graft donor. The sequences come from PBMCs, collected about 240 days after intestinal transplant. The V gene is TRBV2, the J gene TRBJ2-7; 10 bases agree with TRBD1. CDR3 DNA sequence: TGTGCCAGCAGTAAAGGGGACAGGGGCTACTACGAGCAGTACTTC. Protein product: CASSKGDRGYYEQYF.